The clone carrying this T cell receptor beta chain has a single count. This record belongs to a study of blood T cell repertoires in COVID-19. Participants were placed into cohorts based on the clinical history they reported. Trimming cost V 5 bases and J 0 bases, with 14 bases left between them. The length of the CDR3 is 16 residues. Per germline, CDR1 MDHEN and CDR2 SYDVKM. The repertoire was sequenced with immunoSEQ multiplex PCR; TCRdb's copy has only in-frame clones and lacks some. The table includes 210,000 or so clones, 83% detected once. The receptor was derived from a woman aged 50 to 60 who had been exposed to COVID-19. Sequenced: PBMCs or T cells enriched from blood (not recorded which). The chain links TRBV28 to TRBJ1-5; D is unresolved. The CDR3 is CASSHPRQDSNQPQHF. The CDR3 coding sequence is TGTGCCAGCAGTCACCCGAGACAAGATAGCAATCAGCCCCAGCATTTT.